This T cell receptor beta chain was captured by sequencing in a study of vaccination and CD4 T cells after COVID-19 (dated 2022 in TCRdb). Concerning the study at large: Convalescent patients had a positive SARS-CoV-2 result on nasal swab PCR, and of these patients, several had mild disease and one had severe disease. Participants got two doses of the Pfizer-BioNTech BNT162b2 vaccine (n=8) or two doses of the Moderna mRNA-1273 vaccine (n=2). Culture stimuli were overlapping spike peptide pools from SARS-CoV-2 and from the common cold coronaviruses HCoV-NL63, HCoV-OC43 and HCoV-229E. The convalescent cohort included six males and four females, with two Hispanic individuals, seven Caucasians, two Asians and one multiracial person. Post-COVID blood samples from convalescent patients were collected a median of roughly 100 days after diagnosis, with a range of 35 to 161 days. The spike-specific CD4+ TCR repertoire was compared before and after mRNA vaccination in about nine COVID-19 convalescent patients and a handful of infection-naive healthy vaccine recipients. Post-vaccine blood samples were taken a median of about 70 days after the second vaccine dose, with a range of about 13 to 250 days. Control cultures received a CEFX viral epitope pool as the positive control, an HIV-1 Nef peptide pool as the negative control, or no peptide. What the work shows at the level of the full study, not this receptor alone: The median number of SARS-CoV-2-reactive clonotypes rose from around 20 after infection to around 40 after vaccination, but the change was not significant. Nearly all vaccine-specific clones in convalescent patients (304 of 307) were mono-reactive for SARS-CoV-2 spike rather than cross-reactive with common cold coronaviruses. The number of convalescent patients in the study was relatively small, and the study did not examine early timepoints following natural infection. In convalescent patients, a median about 84% of post-vaccine SARS-CoV-2-reactive clones were detected only after vaccination, and vaccine-specific priming was suggested by this finding.

A note on this clonotype: Its antigen has not been determined. No base-level quality is on record; no much larger clone is a single base apart.

Libraries were constructed by PCR. TCR sequencing of DNA from cultured CD4+ T cells used the Oncomine TCR Beta short-read assay at the Johns Hopkins FTIC core. Genomic DNA was extracted from the cultured CD4+ T cells with the QIAamp micro DNA kit. Oncomine TCR Beta libraries made from cultured CD4+ T cells were pooled using unique dual indexes and sequenced on an Illumina iSeq 100. The authors' pipeline ran thus. Non-productive sequences were removed, and CDR3s that did not start with C, did not end with F or W, or were shorter than 7 amino acids were discarded. The MANAFEST web application identified antigen-specific clonotypes by comparing peptide-stimulated wells against reference wells and other culture wells. An FDR below 0.05, an odds ratio above 5, and a productive frequency above 0.1% in at least two of three replicate wells were required for clones to be considered positive. A clonotype counted as cross-reactive if it showed significant expansion both in the SARS-CoV-2 spike wells and in at least one common cold coronavirus spike condition. Levenshtein distances (stringdist) and unrooted phylogenetic trees (ape) in R version 3.6.1 were used to assess CDR3 homology. Starting from the raw public reads, TCRdb applied fastp trimming at Q25, assembled clones with MiXCR and retained in-frame beta chains. A single entry per CDR3 protein holds the most common genes and DNA from its merged rows. The V and J calls here are based on TCRdb, not the publication. The sample yields more than 15,000 distinct CDR3 sequences; roughly 40% were counted once. The biggest ten clones account for roughly 8.1% of the sample.

What the treatment or condition label conveys for this sample: approximately nine-day PBMC culture with coronavirus spike peptide pools or control peptides (ViraFEST assay). The ViraFEST assay, used in the study, expanded antigen-specific T cells with peptide pools and then identified the expanded clonotypes through TCR sequencing. Positive SARS-CoV-2 PCR tests in the convalescent patients dated from March to December 2020, before Alpha, Beta and Delta variants emerged in the United States. About 1.8 million PBMCs per well were cultured in IMDM with approximately 5.2% human AB serum and approximately 9.8 IU/ml IL-2, plus 10 ug/ml peptide pools. Half of the culture medium was replaced with fresh IL-2-containing medium on days 3 and 7. After 9 to 11 days of culture, CD4+ T cells were isolated by negative selection with the EasySep CD4+ T cell isolation kit. Ficoll-Paque Plus gradient centrifugation was used to isolate PBMCs from whole blood, and the isolated PBMCs were then either used fresh or cryopreserved at -140C. Each culture condition was generally run in triplicate wells.

Based on the germline V gene, the CDR1 and CDR2 sequences are MDHEN and SYDVKM. V ends up 5 bases short and J 0 bases short, with an unmatched junction base count of 1. From the cysteine through the phenylalanine, the CDR3 covers 14 amino acids. CDR3 DNA only is kept here, 42 bases in frame from base 1. The chain is assembled from TRBV28 and TRBJ1-2; 9 central bases correspond to TRBD1. Sequencing was performed on CD4+ T cells from blood, cultured in vitro, taken after SARS-CoV-2 vaccination. The source is a human donor who had recovered from COVID-19. The DNA reads as follows: TGTGCCAGCAGTACAGGGGGCACTAACTATGGCTACACCTTC. Translation gives CASSTGGTNYGYTF.